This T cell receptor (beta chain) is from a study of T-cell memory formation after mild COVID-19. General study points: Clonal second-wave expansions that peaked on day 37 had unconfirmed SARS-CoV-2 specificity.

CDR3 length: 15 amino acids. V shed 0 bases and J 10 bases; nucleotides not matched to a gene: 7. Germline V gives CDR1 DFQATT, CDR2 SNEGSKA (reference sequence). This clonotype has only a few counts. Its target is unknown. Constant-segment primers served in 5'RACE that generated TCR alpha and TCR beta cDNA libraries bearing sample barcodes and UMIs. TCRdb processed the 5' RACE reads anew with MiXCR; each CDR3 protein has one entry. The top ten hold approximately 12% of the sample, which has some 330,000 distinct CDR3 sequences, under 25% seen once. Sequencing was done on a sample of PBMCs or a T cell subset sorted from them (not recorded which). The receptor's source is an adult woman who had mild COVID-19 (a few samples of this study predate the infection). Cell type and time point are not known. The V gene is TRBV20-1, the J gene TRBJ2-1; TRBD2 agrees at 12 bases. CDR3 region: CSARDQRLAGVEQFF. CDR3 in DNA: TGCAGTGCTAGAGATCAGAGACTAGCGGGAGTCGAGCAGTTCTTC.